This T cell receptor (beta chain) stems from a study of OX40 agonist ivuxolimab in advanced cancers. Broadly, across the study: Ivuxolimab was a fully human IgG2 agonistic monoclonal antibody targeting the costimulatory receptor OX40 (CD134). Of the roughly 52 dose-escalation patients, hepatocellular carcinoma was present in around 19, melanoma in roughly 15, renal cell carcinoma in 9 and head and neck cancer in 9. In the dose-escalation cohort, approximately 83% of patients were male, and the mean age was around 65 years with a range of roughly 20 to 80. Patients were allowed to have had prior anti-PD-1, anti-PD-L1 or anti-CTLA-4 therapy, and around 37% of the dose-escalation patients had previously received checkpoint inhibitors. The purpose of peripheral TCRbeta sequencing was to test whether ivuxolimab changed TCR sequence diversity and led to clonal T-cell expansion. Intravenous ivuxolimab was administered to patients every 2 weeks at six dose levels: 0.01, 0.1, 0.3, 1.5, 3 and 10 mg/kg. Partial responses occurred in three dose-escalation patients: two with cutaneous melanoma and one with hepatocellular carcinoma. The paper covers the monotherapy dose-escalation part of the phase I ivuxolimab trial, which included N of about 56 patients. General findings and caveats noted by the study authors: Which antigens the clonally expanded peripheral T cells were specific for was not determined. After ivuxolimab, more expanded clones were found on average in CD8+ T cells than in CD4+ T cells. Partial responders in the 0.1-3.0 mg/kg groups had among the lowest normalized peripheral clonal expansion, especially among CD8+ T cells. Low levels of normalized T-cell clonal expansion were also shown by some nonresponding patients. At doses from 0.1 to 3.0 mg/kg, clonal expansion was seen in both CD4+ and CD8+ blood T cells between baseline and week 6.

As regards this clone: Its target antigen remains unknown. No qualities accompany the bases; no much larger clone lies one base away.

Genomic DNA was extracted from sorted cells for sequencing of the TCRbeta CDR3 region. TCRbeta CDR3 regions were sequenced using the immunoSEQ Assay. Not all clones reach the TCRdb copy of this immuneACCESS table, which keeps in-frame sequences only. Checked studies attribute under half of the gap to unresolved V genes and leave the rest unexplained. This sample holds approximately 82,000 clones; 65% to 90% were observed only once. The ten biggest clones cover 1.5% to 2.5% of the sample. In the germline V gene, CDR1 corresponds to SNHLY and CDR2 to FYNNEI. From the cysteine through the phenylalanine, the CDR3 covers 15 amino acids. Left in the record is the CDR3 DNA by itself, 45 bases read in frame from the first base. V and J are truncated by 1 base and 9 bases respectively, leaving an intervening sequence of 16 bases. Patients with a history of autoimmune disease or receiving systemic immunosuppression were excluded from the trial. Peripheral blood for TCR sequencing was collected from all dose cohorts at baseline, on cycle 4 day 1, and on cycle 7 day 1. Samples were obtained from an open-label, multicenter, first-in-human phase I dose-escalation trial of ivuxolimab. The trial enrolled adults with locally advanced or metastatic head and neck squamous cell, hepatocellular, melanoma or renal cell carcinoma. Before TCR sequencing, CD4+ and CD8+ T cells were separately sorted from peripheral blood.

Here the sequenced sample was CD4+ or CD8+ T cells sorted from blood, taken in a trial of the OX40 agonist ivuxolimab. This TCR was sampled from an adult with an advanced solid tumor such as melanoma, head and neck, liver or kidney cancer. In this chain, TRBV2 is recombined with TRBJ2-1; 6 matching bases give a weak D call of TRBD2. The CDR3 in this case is CASSEGYGRMTEQFF. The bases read TGTGCCAGCAGTGAAGGATACGGGAGAATGACTGAGCAGTTCTTC.